Shown below are 5 T cell receptor beta chains from a single sample sequenced in a study of early T cells in non-severe SARS-CoV-2 infection. TCRdb itself ran the 5' RACE reads through MiXCR, one entry per CDR3 protein. The repertoire holds 70,000 or so distinct CDR3 sequences, less than 15% seen once, with about 3.9% in the top ten. The sample consisted of whole blood. The receptors were gathered from an adult who was a healthcare worker with PCR-confirmed SARS-CoV-2 infection or an uninfected control (not recorded which).

This clonotype was seen repeatedly, ten times or more. The genes are TRBV12-3 or TRBV12-4 and TRBJ1-1, with D unresolved. V was clipped by 3 bases and J by 0 bases, with 8 bases between them. The CDR3 loop spans 14 amino acids. The DNA of the CDR3 is TGTGCCAGCAGTTTGGGGAACATGAACACTGAAGCTTTCTTT. The encoded protein is CASSLGNMNTEAFF.

This clonotype was found many times. The chain employs TRBV7-9 and TRBJ2-7; TRBD1 matches 9 bases. The V segment lost 5 bases and the J segment 7 bases; nucleotides outside the gene matches: 9. Germline V gene lookup returns CDR1 SEHNR and CDR2 FQNEAQ (reference sequence). The CDR3 consists of 14 residues. The CDR3 loop reads CASSRDRVPWEQYF. CDR3 bases: TGTGCCAGCAGCCGGGACAGGGTACCTTGGGAGCAGTACTTC.

This clonotype has a handful of counts. The chain employs TRBV20-1 and TRBJ1-1; TRBD1 agrees at 7 bases. J lost 4 bases, V lost 8 bases, and 13 bases had no gene match. In germline, CDR1 is DFQATT, CDR2 SNEGSKA (reference sequence). The CDR3 sequence is 14 residues long. The CDR3 protein is CSPIRGGMATEAFF. The CDR3 DNA reads as TGCAGTCCCATCAGAGGGGGCATGGCCACTGAAGCTTTCTTT.

This chain uses TRBV20-1 with TRBJ2-3, with TRBD2 matching over 13 bases. The length of the CDR3 is 16 residues. V trimming: 4 bases; J trimming: 5 bases; junction bases outside the gene matches: 9. The V gene's germline CDR1 is DFQATT and CDR2 SNEGSKA (reference sequence). The CDR3 bases are TGCAGTGCTACCCAACTAGCGGGAGGGTTTGGAGATACGCAGTATTTT. Its protein product is CSATQLAGGFGDTQYF.

This clonotype was recorded once. The V call is TRBV10-1, the J call TRBJ2-3; TRBD2 matches 8 bases. The V gene's germline CDR1 is WNHNN and CDR2 SYGVQD (reference sequence). The CDR3 contains 13 residues. The V and J ends lost 3 bases and 10 bases, in that order; junction bases with no gene match: 6. DNA of the CDR3: TGCGCCAGCAGTGATGAGCGGGAGATAGCGCAGTATTTT. It specifies CASSDEREIAQYF.